The TCR beta chain under discussion was sequenced for a study of CD8 T cells in Susac syndrome. General study results and limits: By the study's own acknowledgment, its TCR sequencing and HLA analysis included relatively few individuals.

The V and J ends lost 3 bases and 2 bases respectively, with 7 bases between them. Germline CDR1 KGHSH, CDR2 LQKENI. The CDR3 sequence is 13 residues long. A word on this clonotype: Its antigen is undetermined.

An amount of RNA that ranged from 0.5 to 1 ug was reverse transcribed with random hexamers. Amplification of TCR beta CDR3 by immunoSEQ multiplex PCR spanned 54 Vbeta and 13 Jbeta. MiXCR was run by TCRdb on the immunoSEQ multiplex PCR reads, yielding one entry per CDR3 protein. The sample consists of 160,000 or so distinct CDR3 sequences, less than 97% of them appearing once. This chain connects TRBV18 to TRBJ1-2; D not resolved. Sample: CD8+ T cells from PBMCs. The receptor's source is a human donor with multiple sclerosis. CDR3 DNA sequence: TGTGCCAGCTCACCGGAGACGAACTATGGCTACACCTTC. Translating it yields CASSPETNYGYTF.